These T cell receptor beta chains were read from a single sample in a study of T cell responses to AZD1222 COVID-19 vaccine. Sequencing was performed with immunoSEQ multiplex PCR; in TCRdb, only in-frame clones are kept and a portion is missing. The data hold some 60,000 clones, with roughly 89% observed a single time. The starting material was peripheral blood, obtained 28 days after the second AZD1222 dose. These receptor sequences come from an adult who received the AZD1222 COVID-19 vaccine. The CDR3 runs from the conserved cysteine through the conserved F or W. Each record gives: V gene, clone size, CDR3 protein. Clone size, where shown, is once, few, many, or a class for clones that have expanded.

>TRBV27|NA
CASRPGRVAGTLAKNIQYF
>TRBV30|NA
CAWSVSGRNTIYF
>TRBV6-2/TRBV6-3|NA
CASSYSAVSGTAFF
>TRBV7-9|NA
CASSRGEYQPQHF
>TRBV27|once
CASSFLGQGTFNEQFF
>TRBV6-5|NA
CASGHANTEAFF
>TRBV6-6|NA
CASSVPGGAWGNTIYF
>TRBV6-5|once
CASSYDHYRSLTEAFF
>TRBV4-2|few
CASSQDLNYGYTF
>TRBV5-1|NA
CASSLEGQGLDTQYF
>TRBV29-1|NA
CSVEFPGGEFGAFF
>TRBV28|NA
CASLGDEGSGYTF
>TRBV11-2|NA
CASSLLRQGVTKDGYTF
>TRBV12-2|NA
CASRLPGQGETSYEQYF
>TRBV10-3|few
CAISERGENTEAFF
>TRBV28|NA
CASSPGIHSSGNTIYF
>TRBV25-1|NA
CASSPRLRRAYEQYF
>TRBV12-5|NA
CASGLAKLAGVSYEQYF
>TRBV28|NA
CATPAGQTNTEAFF
>TRBV6-2/TRBV6-3|NA
CASSYPFRTEAFF
>TRBV27|NA
CASSRTDPGELFF
>TRBV7-2|NA
CASSSFLGAREGEQYF
>TRBV28|NA
CASSSSTGGTGHEQFF
>TRBV20-1|NA
CSAGAGYGYTF
>TRBV12-3/TRBV12-4|NA
CASSFFGGDGYTF
>TRBV7-2|NA
CASSPGTLSYEQYF
>TRBV6-5|NA
CASTPRGGGAGYTF
>TRBV19|NA
CASSMGRVYEQYF
>TRBV6-5|NA
CASRDKLASTDTQYF
>TRBV10-1|NA
CARPSRERMNTEAFF
>TRBV30|NA
CAWAGVGNEQFF
>TRBV28|NA
CASSLGLAGSDTQYF
>TRBV6-2/TRBV6-3|NA
CASSYSPPRGLYNEQFF
>TRBV19|NA
CASRAGGHNTEAFF
>TRBV11-3|NA
CASSPRGVSGQETQYF
>TRBV27|NA
CASSFNSKVDTGELFF
>TRBV19|once
CASSRTSGGNYNEQFF
>TRBV18|NA
CASSPKSGGLEQFF
>TRBV7-7|NA
CASSPPPSRSEAKNIQYF
>TRBV28|NA
CASNPGTTSTDTQYF
>TRBV2|NA
CASSKGAGTEAFF
>TRBV28|NA
CASSFYGVRSGNTIYF
>TRBV19|NA
CASSMAGTDTQYF
>TRBV30|NA
CALSKQGMWEKLFF
>TRBV3-1/TRBV3-2|NA
CASSLTGTGELFF
>TRBV6-5|NA
CASTVGTGRYEQYF
>TRBV4-3|once
CASSPGTSGMGVDTQYF
>TRBV6-5|NA
CASSSTGMSNQPQHF
>TRBV27|NA
CASSLNTISYNEQFF
>TRBV9|NA
CASSVDPGALNEQFF
>TRBV4-1|NA
CASSQGGLAGANEQFF
>TRBV5-1|NA
CASSLGLGSSYEQYF
>TRBV6-1|NA
CASSEPGTGPPGNTIYF
>TRBV27|NA
CATLERRGYTGELFF
>TRBV5-1|NA
CASSQTEQILGGYTF
>TRBV11-2|few
CASSLGGGEKLFF
>TRBV7-3|once
CASSLRQGPNEQFF
>TRBV19|NA
CASSIVSVSTEAFF